This T cell receptor beta chain originates from a study of response to subunit inactivated influenza vaccine. Study observations and caveats: The study's authors posited that every seasonal influenza vaccination enlists few new T cells.

This clonotype was found a few times. Its antigen is currently unknown. Germline lookup yields CDR1 LGHNA and CDR2 YSLEER. CDR3 length: 13 residues. Deletions cut 5 bases from V and 7 bases from J, with 12 bases between. One entry per CDR3 protein, called by TCRdb with MiXCR from the RT-PCR reads. The table includes about 570,000 distinct CDR3 sequences, about 11% detected once. These data were also reused for a study on T cells expressing NK-cell markers. That study reports: What made the TCR beta cDNA was 5'RACE template switching with UMIs. These clonotypes additionally ranked first within the CD3+CD56-NKG2C+ fraction of four donors. What remained unclear was the HCMV specificity of expanded NKG2C+ T cell clones.

The origin of this receptor is a man between 45 and 60 years old who received an inactivated influenza vaccine. Sequences were derived from PBMCs from blood, sampled on the day of vaccination. The genes are TRBV4-3 and TRBJ1-5; D gene ambiguous. The CDR3: CASSATQRQPQHF. The CDR3 DNA sequence: TGCGCCAGCAGCGCTACACAGAGGCAGCCCCAGCATTTT.